The next 28 T cell receptor beta chains were all read from a single sample in a study of CD8 T cells in ankylosing spondylitis. MiXCR, run by TCRdb on the 5' RACE reads, gives a single entry per CDR3 protein. The sample gives some 140,000 distinct CDR3 sequences, roughly 8.4% of which show up once; 7.3% is in the top ten. What was sequenced was synovial fluid, either unsorted or a sorted T cell fraction (not recorded which). The source is a male donor with ankylosing spondylitis.

This clonotype showed up just a few times. This rearrangement joins TRBV28 to TRBJ1-2; no reliable D call. V was pared by 6 bases and J by 2 bases, with 10 bases between. There are 13 residues in the CDR3. Germline V gives CDR1 MDHEN, CDR2 SYDVKM. CDR3 region: CASRVHENYGYTF. In DNA form, the CDR3 reads TGTGCCAGCAGAGTACACGAGAACTATGGCTACACCTTC.

This clonotype has a handful of counts. The chain combines TRBV7-8 with TRBJ1-5; TRBD1 might be the D (5 bases). The CDR3 covers 17 residues. The V and J ends lost 1 base and 1 base respectively, with 14 bases between them. Germline loops: CDR1 SGHVS, CDR2 FQNEAQ. CDR3 loop: CASSLEQAAGSNQPQHF. As DNA, the CDR3 is TGTGCCAGCAGCTTAGAGCAGGCGGCAGGGAGCAATCAGCCCCAGCATTTT.

This rearrangement joins TRBV5-1 to TRBJ2-1; D is perhaps TRBD1 or TRBD2 (5 bases each). Trimming took off 4 bases at V and 0 bases at J, with 14 bases between the two ends. The CDR3 contains 16 residues. Per germline, CDR1 SGHRS and CDR2 YFSETQ. The CDR3 loop reads CASSRFGASSYNEQFF. The CDR3 coding sequence is TGCGCCAGCAGCCGGTTCGGGGCGAGCTCCTACAATGAGCAGTTCTTC.

This chain links TRBV6-6 with TRBJ2-2; TRBD2 matches at 10 bases. Germline V gene data show CDR1 as MNHNY and CDR2 as SVGAGI (reference sequence). The CDR3 sequence is 13 residues long. The J segment lost 7 bases and the V segment lost 6 bases, leaving 2 bases of the junction unmatched. The CDR3 nucleotides are TGTGCCAGCAGATGGACTAGCGGCGGGGAGCTGTTTTTT. Protein product: CASRWTSGGELFF.

In this sample, this clonotype turned up a few times. V gene TRBV5-1 combines with J gene TRBJ2-3; D call uncertain. This CDR3 has 14 amino acids. Germline V gene data show CDR1 as SGHRS and CDR2 as YFSETQ. Trimming cost V 2 bases and J 2 bases, with 9 bases left between them. CDR3 DNA sequence: TGCGCCAGCAGCTTTCTTTCACCCACAGATACGCAGTATTTT. Its protein product is CASSFLSPTDTQYF.

The V and J genes are TRBV6-5 and TRBJ2-7, with D tentatively TRBD1 or TRBD2 (5 bases each). The germline V gene encodes CDR1 MNHEY and CDR2 SVGAGI. The CDR3 loop spans 15 amino acids. The V end was cut by 2 bases, the J end by 0 bases, with 11 bases between. CDR3 coding DNA: TGTGCCAGCAGTTACGGGGGAACCTTCTCCTACGAGCAGTACTTC. Amino acids: CASSYGGTFSYEQYF.

This clonotype has more than one count but fewer than ten. The rearrangement uses TRBV4-2 and TRBJ1-6; 7 bases line up with TRBD1. V shed 7 bases, J shed 7 bases, and the junction held 10 bases outside the gene matches. CDR3 length: 15 residues. Germline V gene sequence: CDR1 LGHNA, CDR2 YNFKEQ. CDR3 protein: CASNPRQGENSPLHF. The CDR3 DNA is TGTGCCAGCAACCCCAGGCAGGGGGAGAATTCACCCCTCCACTTT.

Ten or more counts support this clonotype. This chain joins TRBV12-3 or TRBV12-4 and TRBJ2-3; TRBD2 is a possible D gene (7 bases). The CDR3 is 13 residues long. V dropped 6 bases and J dropped 4 bases, with 11 bases sitting between them. The DNA of the CDR3 is TGTGCCAGCAGACGGGGGGCTCCAGATACGCAGTATTTT. This encodes CASRRGAPDTQYF.

This clonotype was counted at least ten times. V usage is TRBV9 and J usage is TRBJ2-5; 11 bases agree with TRBD2. CDR1 is SGDLS, CDR2 YYNGEE, per germline. Unmatched junction bases numbered 5, after V lost 0 bases and J lost 7 bases. The CDR3 runs 15 residues. CDR3 DNA sequence: TGTGCCAGCAGCGTAGGCACTAGCGGGAGCGGGACCCAGTACTTC. Translated, it gives CASSVGTSGSGTQYF.

This clonotype was recorded at least ten times. The chain recombines TRBV20-1 with TRBJ2-1, with 8 bases identical to TRBD2. J gave up 4 bases and V 6 bases, and 11 bases lay outside the gene matches. From germline, CDR1 is DFQATT and CDR2 SNEGSKA (reference sequence). The CDR3 extends over 15 amino acids. This CDR3 is CSALDKRGPYNEQFF. Here the CDR3 DNA reads TGCAGTGCCCTTGATAAGCGGGGGCCTTACAATGAGCAGTTCTTC.

This clonotype came up many times. The genes are TRBV7-6 and TRBJ1-1; tentative D call: TRBD1 (5 bases). This CDR3 has 17 amino acids. Germline V lookup: CDR1 SGHVS, CDR2 FNYEAQ. Trimming pared 5 bases from V and 0 bases from J, leaving 19 bases between. CDR3 nucleotide sequence: TGTGCCAGCAGCCGGTGGGGCAGGGACTTTCTGAACACTGAAGCTTTCTTT. Protein sequence: CASSRWGRDFLNTEAFF.

This clonotype was seen only a few times. The V gene is TRBV20-1, the J gene TRBJ2-1; D is unclear. The CDR3 covers 15 residues. V was clipped by 4 bases and J by 0 bases, with 13 bases between them. Germline V CDR1 and CDR2: DFQATT, SNEGSKA (reference sequence). The CDR3 DNA reads as TGCAGTGCTAAAGGGCTTTTCCACTCCTACAATGAGCAGTTCTTC. This sequence encodes CSAKGLFHSYNEQFF.

At least ten counts were recorded for this clonotype. The genes are TRBV20-1 and TRBJ2-5; TRBD2 matches 7 bases. The CDR3 spans 13 residues. The germline CDR1 and CDR2 sequences are DFQATT and SNEGSKA (reference sequence). V trimming: 6 bases; J trimming: 5 bases; junction bases outside the gene matches: 9. CDR3 in DNA: TGCAGTGCCAGGACTAGAGGTCCGGAGACCCAGTACTTC. Residues: CSARTRGPETQYF.

The chain employs TRBV3-1 and TRBJ1-3; 8 positions match TRBD1. The germline V gene has CDR1 LGHDT and CDR2 YNNKEL (reference sequence). The CDR3 spans 16 residues. V gave up 5 bases and J gave up 0 bases; unmatched junction bases: 6. CDR3 sequence: CASSWTGTTSGNTIYF. Written as DNA, the CDR3 is TGTGCCAGCAGCTGGACAGGGACGACCTCTGGAAACACCATATATTTT.

This clonotype was recorded at least ten times. The rearrangement uses TRBV20-1 and TRBJ2-7; TRBD2 agrees at 10 bases. This CDR3 spans 14 amino acids. Trimming at V came to 6 bases and at J to 7 bases, leaving 12 bases not matched to a gene. Germline lookup yields CDR1 DFQATT and CDR2 SNEGSKA (reference sequence). As DNA, the CDR3 is TGCAGTGCCCTTGAGGGACTAGCGCTAGCGGAGCAGTACTTC. It yields the protein CSALEGLALAEQYF.

This clonotype was recorded at least ten times. The genes are TRBV6-1 and TRBJ2-1; D unresolved. The CDR3 loop spans 14 amino acids. V lost 7 bases to trimming and J lost 0 bases, with 10 bases between them. The germline CDR1 and CDR2 sequences are MNHNS and SASEGT. The CDR3 region has the DNA TGTGCCAGCAAGGCGTCCCTCTCCTACAATGAGCAGTTCTTC. Amino acids: CASKASLSYNEQFF.

This sequence joins TRBV6-5 and TRBJ1-6; 9 bases fit TRBD1. CDR1 and CDR2 from the germline V gene are MNHEY and SVGAGI. Trimming at V came to 2 bases and at J to 7 bases, leaving 9 bases not matched to a gene. The CDR3 runs 17 residues. The CDR3 region is CASSYKLGQGLNSPLHF. DNA for the CDR3: TGTGCCAGCAGTTACAAGTTGGGACAGGGACTCAATTCACCCCTCCACTTT.

The chain links TRBV6-2 or TRBV6-3 to TRBJ2-1, with 9 bases fitting TRBD2. This CDR3 has 20 residues. V dropped 0 bases and J dropped 0; count of bases not matched to a gene: 12. From germline, CDR1 is MNHEY and CDR2 SVGEGT. The CDR3, as DNA: TGTGCCAGCAGTTACTCAAAAGCGGGAGGACAAACGAGCTCCTACAATGAGCAGTTCTTC. It specifies CASSYSKAGGQTSSYNEQFF.

This clonotype has at least ten counts. The V call is TRBV28, the J call TRBJ2-3, with 8 bases lining up with TRBD2. CDR3 length equals 15 residues. The germline V gene has CDR1 MDHEN and CDR2 SYDVKM. J gave up 7 bases and V 5 bases, and 11 bases lay outside the gene matches. CDR3 DNA sequence: TGTGCCAGCAGTACTACCGGGACTAGGGGGAATACGCAGTATTTT. It translates to CASSTTGTRGNTQYF.

This clonotype was counted between two and nine times. The chain carries TRBV28 and TRBJ2-7; D is unclear. The length of the CDR3 is 14 residues. V dropped 3 bases and J dropped 0 bases, with 9 bases sitting between them. Germline CDR1 MDHEN, CDR2 SYDVKM. In DNA form, the CDR3 reads TGTGCCAGCAGTTTCGGGCGGAGCTCCTACGAGCAGTACTTC. This codes for CASSFGRSSYEQYF.

This chain joins TRBV11-2 and TRBJ2-7, with TRBD2 as a possible D gene (6 bases). Per germline, CDR1 SGHAT and CDR2 FQNNGV. The length of the CDR3 is 14 residues. Trimming left V 6 bases short and J 1 base short, with 13 bases between. CDR3 sequence: CASSRTIESYEQYF. In nucleotides, the CDR3 is TGTGCCAGCAGTAGGACTATCGAATCCTACGAGCAGTACTTC.

This clonotype was seen a handful of times. The V gene is TRBV25-1, the J gene TRBJ2-2; 8 positions match TRBD1. Germline trimming cut 6 bases from V and 1 base from J; bases unmatched to any gene: 1. Per germline, CDR1 MGHDK and CDR2 SYGVNS. The CDR3 has 14 residues. The CDR3 sequence: CASRDRGNTGELFF. CDR3 DNA: TGTGCCAGCAGAGACAGGGGGAACACCGGGGAGCTGTTTTTT.

The chain carries TRBV28 and TRBJ2-3; no reliable D call. With 8 bases removed from V and 4 bases from J, the gap between germline ends came to 16 bases. The V gene's germline CDR1 is MDHEN and CDR2 SYDVKM. The CDR3 totals 14 residues. The CDR3 is CASRFIRNADTQYF. CDR3 coding DNA: TGTGCCAGCCGATTTATTAGGAACGCAGATACGCAGTATTTT.

This clonotype was counted at least ten times. V gene TRBV20-1 combines with J gene TRBJ1-1; 10 nucleotides agree with TRBD1. V was clipped by 3 bases and J by 3 bases; unmatched bases: 7. CDR1 is DFQATT, CDR2 SNEGSKA, per germline (reference sequence). The CDR3 has 15 amino acids. The CDR3 nucleotides are TGCAGTGCTAGGAGACAGGGGGCGTGGGACACTGAAGCTTTCTTT. Translation: CSARRQGAWDTEAFF.

This clonotype was seen many times. The chain links TRBV20-1 to TRBJ2-7; 10 bases map to TRBD2. Trimming took 7 bases from V and 2 from J; bases not matched to a gene: 5. The V gene's germline CDR1 is DFQATT and CDR2 SNEGSKA (reference sequence). The CDR3 is 13 amino acids. This CDR3 is CSGSGGVTYEQYF. DNA for the CDR3: TGCAGTGGGAGCGGGGGGGTTACCTACGAGCAGTACTTC.

Ten or more counts support this clonotype. V and J are TRBV10-3 and TRBJ1-2, with a weak D call TRBD1 (5 bases). V shed 10 bases and J shed 4 bases, with 16 bases lying between them. This CDR3 has 13 amino acids. CDR1 and CDR2 from the germline V gene are ENHRY and SYGVKD. CDR3 in DNA: TGTGCCACCTCCGACAGATATGCCTATGGCTACACCTTC. It encodes CATSDRYAYGYTF.

This clonotype appeared a few times. The V call is TRBV15, the J call TRBJ1-2; 8 bases match TRBD1. The germline V gene has CDR1 LNHNV and CDR2 YYDKDF (reference sequence). V shed 1 base and J 5 bases; nucleotides not matched to a gene: 6. CDR3 length: 15 amino acids. The CDR3 is CATSRGAGGAYGYTF. CDR3 nucleotide sequence: TGTGCCACCAGCAGAGGGGCAGGGGGCGCGTATGGCTACACCTTC.

There are a few counts of this clonotype. The chain links TRBV4-3 to TRBJ1-4; no definite D call. Germline lookup yields CDR1 LGHNA and CDR2 YSLEER. V gave up 1 base and J gave up 4 bases, with 13 bases separating them. This CDR3 has 16 amino acids. The CDR3 spells CASSQGRPAYNEKLFF. CDR3 DNA: TGCGCCAGCAGCCAAGGACGCCCAGCTTATAATGAAAAACTGTTTTTT.